These T cell receptor beta chains were read from a single sample in a study of T cells in Graves' hyperthyroidism and ophthalmopathy. Each CDR3 protein gets one entry after TCRdb re-called the multiplex PCR reads with MiXCR. This table has hundreds of thousands of distinct CDR3 sequences, about 38% appearing once. What was sequenced was blood. The receptors here all came from a man aged 18 to 30 with Graves' hyperthyroidism. Each CDR3 is given with its conserved first and last residue. D genes are given only for firm matches.

j_gene | v_gene | len | d_gene | CDR3aa
TRBJ1-6 | TRBV5-1 | 12 | - | CASSRTLDELHF
TRBJ1-4 | TRBV2 | 14 | - | CASVTTGSNEKLFF
TRBJ2-7 | TRBV7-9 | 15 | - | CASSPPGTPSYEQYF
TRBJ1-1 | TRBV10-1 | 13 | - | CASSDGQNTEAFF
TRBJ1-1 | TRBV11-3 | 15 | - | CASSLPTVMNTEAFF
TRBJ1-1 | TRBV5-1 | 16 | - | CASSPLPYRRDTEAFF
TRBJ1-1 | TRBV19 | 14 | - | CASILGAGNTEAFF
TRBJ1-1 | TRBV12-3/TRBV12-4 | 14 | - | CASCIRGLFTEAFF
TRBJ1-2 | TRBV29-1 | 13 | TRBD1 | CSVVGTGGYGYTF
TRBJ1-6 | TRBV29-1 | 13 | - | CSVQTGGNSPLHF
TRBJ2-7 | TRBV7-8 | 15 | - | CASSRHSGLSYEQYF
TRBJ2-7 | TRBV14 | 15 | - | CASSQGRGQGIEQYF
TRBJ2-5 | TRBV9 | 15 | - | CASSLRGALGETQYF
TRBJ2-7 | TRBV20-1 | 15 | - | CSALDSGGASYEQYF
TRBJ2-6 | TRBV10-1 | 12 | - | CARRSGANVLTF
TRBJ2-2 | TRBV2 | 13 | - | CATPGRGTGELFF
TRBJ2-5 | TRBV7-8 | 14 | TRBD1 | CAGSLWQGAQTQYF
TRBJ2-7 | TRBV20-1 | 15 | - | CSARDGTSLAYEQYF
TRBJ1-2 | TRBV6-5 | 14 | TRBD1 | CASRRDRGSKGYTF
TRBJ1-1 | TRBV4-1 | 15 | - | CASSQDRMGGTEAFF
TRBJ1-2 | TRBV24-1 | 14 | - | CATSGLGRDYGYTF
TRBJ2-7 | TRBV12-3/TRBV12-4 | 14 | - | CASSLNTLSVEQYF
TRBJ2-7 | TRBV11-2 | 15 | - | CASSLVVHSSYEQYF
TRBJ1-1 | TRBV12-3/TRBV12-4 | 11 | - | CASSLSTEAFF
TRBJ2-5 | TRBV7-9 | 12 | - | CASSYSEETQYF
TRBJ1-4 | TRBV10-3 | 17 | TRBD1 | CASRSGQGPSTNEKLFF
TRBJ1-4 | TRBV29-1 | 11 | - | CSVGTVEKLFF
TRBJ1-2 | TRBV2 | 15 | - | CASPSAGLISYGYTF
TRBJ1-3 | TRBV20-1 | 14 | - | CSARHRRTGNTIYF
TRBJ2-5 | TRBV12-3/TRBV12-4 | 13 | - | CASSTGPKETQYF
TRBJ1-2 | TRBV12-3/TRBV12-4 | 14 | - | CASSLGQGGSGYTF
TRBJ1-5 | TRBV7-2 | 16 | - | CASSLGHPAGNQPQHF
TRBJ2-7 | TRBV9 | 14 | - | CASSLSMSSYEQYF
TRBJ1-6 | TRBV29-1 | 13 | - | CSVGNSNNSPLHF
TRBJ1-2 | TRBV29-1 | 13 | TRBD1 | CSVETGEGYGYTF
TRBJ1-1 | TRBV6-2/TRBV6-3 | 14 | - | CASSYSTADTEAFF
TRBJ2-1 | TRBV7-9 | 12 | - | CASSLVLDEQFF
TRBJ1-5 | TRBV4-1 | 16 | - | CASSQRHRDFRRPQHF
TRBJ1-1 | TRBV24-1 | 12 | TRBD1 | CAIHRGGTEAFF
TRBJ2-7 | TRBV20-1 | 14 | - | CSARDSVGTYEQYF
TRBJ1-5 | TRBV9 | 15 | - | CASSVDPGSNQPQHF
TRBJ1-6 | TRBV5-1 | 15 | - | CASNGDGRGNSPLHF
TRBJ1-4 | TRBV6-6 | 15 | TRBD1 | CASSYGTGQGEKLFF
TRBJ1-6 | TRBV2 | 16 | - | CASSYGSGLRNSPLHF
TRBJ1-1 | TRBV20-1 | 14 | TRBD1 | CRAGSGTENTEAFF
TRBJ2-7 | TRBV20-1 | 11 | - | CSASSSYEQYF
TRBJ2-5 | TRBV19 | 15 | TRBD2 | CASSTGTSGRKTQYF
TRBJ2-7 | TRBV6-1 | 14 | TRBD1 | CASSQTGLGSEQYF
TRBJ2-7 | TRBV12-3/TRBV12-4 | 12 | - | CASSKASYEQYF
TRBJ1-1 | TRBV20-1 | 15 | TRBD1 | CSARPPTGKATEAFF
TRBJ1-1 | TRBV15 | 15 | - | CATSSRSGLYTEAFF
TRBJ1-1 | TRBV11-3 | 15 | - | CASSLVWSENTEAFF
TRBJ2-2 | TRBV10-3 | 15 | TRBD1 | CAISLGQEDTGELFF
TRBJ2-2 | TRBV9 | 14 | - | CASSVASHTGELFF